The 25 T cell receptor beta chains below were found in one sample sequenced in a study of blood T cell repertoires in COVID-19. Profiling relied on immunoSEQ multiplex PCR, and the TCRdb table lists in-frame clones only, not all of them. The sample yields some 46,000 clones, 70% to 90% seen once. Sequencing used peripheral blood. These receptors were obtained from a woman aged 80 or older with COVID-19, enrolled during active disease.

The rearrangement joins TRBV9 to TRBJ2-1; TRBD2 is a possible D gene (6 bases). This CDR3 has 15 residues. Germline CDR1 and CDR2: SGDLS and YYNGEE. V lost 7 bases to trimming and J lost 2 bases, with 16 bases between them. CDR3 in DNA: TGTGCCAGCGAGGACGGGAGACGGCCCTACAATGAGCAGTTCTTC. This translates into CASEDGRRPYNEQFF. The whole variable domain, filled in from reference TRBV9 and TRBJ2-1, reads DSGVTQTPKHLITATGQRVTLRCSPRSGDLSVYWYQQSLDQGLQFLIQYYNGEERAKGNILERFSAQQFPDLHSELNLSSLELGDSALYFCASEDGRRPYNEQFFGPGTRLTVL.

This clone was picked up a small number of times. The genes are TRBV5-5 and TRBJ1-2; 8 bases match TRBD1. Germline CDR1 SGHKS, CDR2 YYEKEE (reference sequence). The CDR3 covers 15 residues. J lost 3 bases, V lost 0 bases, and 4 bases had no gene match. The CDR3 DNA sequence: TGTGCCAGCAGCTTGGGGCAGGGGGCCCACTATGGCTACACCTTC. Encoded protein: CASSLGQGAHYGYTF.

This clone was recorded once. The chain carries TRBV9 and TRBJ2-7; TRBD2 matches 8 bases. Germline V gives CDR1 SGDLS, CDR2 YYNGEE. The ends lost 0 bases at V and 7 bases at J; junction bases unmatched: 9. This CDR3 spans 15 amino acids. The CDR3 DNA is TGTGCCAGCAGCGTAGGTCTAGCGGGTTTAGGGGAGCAGTACTTC. Protein: CASSVGLAGLGEQYF.

The chain joins TRBV11-3 to TRBJ2-7; 7 bases are shared with TRBD2. Per the germline V gene, CDR1 is SGHNT and CDR2 is YENEEA. CDR3 length: 15 amino acids. With V trimmed by 5 bases and J by 5 bases, 12 bases remained unmatched. The CDR3 bases are TGTGCCAGCAGCCAAGGGTGGCTAGCGGTGAACGAGCAGTACTTC. Amino acid sequence: CASSQGWLAVNEQYF.

V and J are TRBV6-5 and TRBJ1-2; D not certain. The length of the CDR3 is 16 residues. Germline assignment: CDR1 MNHEY and CDR2 SVGAGI. V lost 0 bases and J 0 bases, leaving 11 bases between the germline ends. The CDR3 DNA reads as TGTGCCAGCAGTTACTCTTCGTCCGCGTCTAACTATGGCTACACCTTC. It translates to CASSYSSSASNYGYTF.

V and J are TRBV9 and TRBJ2-1, with TRBD2 identical over 11 bases. Germline V gene sequence: CDR1 SGDLS, CDR2 YYNGEE. V gave up 2 bases and J gave up 5 bases; unmatched junction bases: 3. This CDR3 contains 15 residues. The CDR3 is CASSVQTSGNNEQFF. CDR3 bases: TGTGCCAGCAGCGTTCAGACTAGCGGGAACAATGAGCAGTTCTTC.

This clone appeared a single time. The V and J genes are TRBV7-2 and TRBJ1-4; possibly TRBD1 for D (6 bases). The germline gives CDR1 SGHTA, CDR2 FQGNSA. CDR3 length: 14 residues. Between the trimmed V and J ends, which lost 5 bases and 8 bases, there was a span of 15 bases. The CDR3, as DNA: TGTGCCAGCAGCGAGAGGGGGGGCCAAGAAAAACTGTTTTTT. This codes for CASSERGGQEKLFF.

The chain is built from TRBV19 and TRBJ2-1; TRBD2 aligns across 13 bases. Trimming took 4 bases from V and 4 from J; bases not matched to a gene: 16. Germline V CDR1 and CDR2: LNHDA, SQIVND (reference sequence). The CDR3 sequence is 20 residues long. Here the CDR3 reads CASSTPRRGLAGRGYNEQFF. The DNA of the CDR3 is TGTGCCAGTAGTACCCCTCGGAGGGGACTAGCGGGAAGGGGGTACAATGAGCAGTTCTTC.

Only a few counts were recorded for this clone. This chain joins TRBV27 and TRBJ1-5; no clear D gene. CDR1 and CDR2 (germline): MNHEY, SMNVEV (reference sequence). This CDR3 contains 16 residues. Trimming shortened V by 0 bases and J by 3 bases, and 12 bases separated the two germline ends. The CDR3 sequence: CASSLSRTGINQPQHF. The CDR3 nucleotides are TGTGCCAGCAGTTTATCGAGAACGGGGATCAATCAGCCCCAGCATTTT.

This clone was detected once. This chain links TRBV4-1 with TRBJ1-2, with TRBD1 identical over 11 bases. V lost 4 bases, J lost 2 bases, and 3 bases stayed unmatched. The germline V gene encodes CDR1 MGHRA and CDR2 YSYEKL. The CDR3 totals 15 residues. CDR3 amino acids: CASSPRTGGNYGYTF. For the CDR3, the DNA is TGCGCCAGCAGCCCCAGGACAGGGGGCAACTATGGCTACACCTTC.

V is TRBV4-2 and J is TRBJ1-1; tentatively, D is TRBD1 (5 bases). Germline V gene lookup returns CDR1 LGHNA and CDR2 YNFKEQ. V was trimmed by 3 bases and J by 4 bases, leaving 21 bases between them. The CDR3 totals 17 residues. CDR3 amino acids: CASSQGPRLDGGTEAFF. The CDR3 nucleotides are TGTGCCAGCAGCCAGGGCCCTCGTTTGGACGGGGGCACTGAAGCTTTCTTT.

This rearrangement joins TRBV27 to TRBJ2-1; D possibly corresponds to TRBD2 (6 bases). This CDR3 is 14 amino acids long. The ends were cut back, 4 bases at V and 1 base at J, with 8 bases in the middle. Per the germline V gene, CDR1 is MNHEY and CDR2 is SMNVEV (reference sequence). The CDR3, as DNA: TGTGCCAGCAGTTCTGGGGGGTCCTACAATGAGCAGTTCTTC. Protein: CASSSGGSYNEQFF.

The chain is built from TRBV6-5 and TRBJ2-5; 9 nucleotides align to TRBD1. Trimming at V came to 2 bases and at J to 5 bases, leaving 9 bases not matched to a gene. This CDR3 comprises 16 residues. Germline V gene data show CDR1 as MNHEY and CDR2 as SVGAGI. CDR3 loop: CASSYRTGQGIETQYF. The CDR3 DNA reads TGTGCCAGCAGTTACAGAACCGGACAGGGGATCGAGACCCAGTACTTC.

This CDR3 is CASSLARPVDTEAFF. DNA of the CDR3: TGCGCCAGCAGCTTGGCGAGGCCGGTGGACACTGAAGCTTTCTTT. The chain has TRBV5-1 and TRBJ1-1; no definite D call. The V gene lost 0 bases and the J gene lost 3 bases, with 12 bases spanning the gap. The CDR3 totals 15 residues. Per germline, CDR1 SGHRS and CDR2 YFSETQ.

V usage is TRBV3-1 (or the pseudogene TRBV3-2) and J usage is TRBJ2-4; the D gene is possibly TRBD2 (5 bases). V gave up 4 bases and J gave up 0 bases, with 10 bases separating them. CDR3 length equals 15 residues. Germline V lookup: CDR1 LGHDT, CDR2 YNNKEL (reference sequence). CDR3 region: CASSLTGVAKNIQYF. CDR3 coding DNA: TGTGCCAGCAGCCTTACCGGGGTAGCCAAAAACATTCAGTACTTC.

V usage is TRBV19 and J usage is TRBJ2-3, with unresolved D. From germline, CDR1 is LNHDA and CDR2 SQIVND (reference sequence). Trimming cost V 0 bases and J 3 bases, with 7 bases left between them. This CDR3 contains 14 residues. The CDR3 coding sequence is TGTGCCAGTAGTATAGATCTGAGGACAGATACGCAGTATTTT. Translating gives CASSIDLRTDTQYF.

J is TRBJ2-6 and V is TRBV11-3; 8 bases agree with TRBD1. Germline CDR1 SGHNT, CDR2 YENEEA. Losses at the gene ends were 4 bases for V and 2 bases for J; bases not matched to a gene: 7. The CDR3 runs to 17 residues. The CDR3 DNA follows: TGTGCCAGCAGCTCCGGACAGGGAAGGACTGGGGCCAACGTCCTGACTTTC. Translating it yields CASSSGQGRTGANVLTF. Full variable domain (remainder filled in from reference TRBV11-3 and TRBJ2-6): EAGVVQSPRYKIIEKKQPVAFWCNPISGHNTLYWYLQNLGQGPELLIRYENEEAVDDSQLPKDRFSAERLKGVDSTLKIQPAELGDSAVYLCASSSGQGRTGANVLTFGAGSRLTVL.

This rearrangement joins TRBV4-3 to TRBJ1-3; possibly TRBD1 for D (5 bases). V was cut by 0 bases and J by 4 bases, with 13 bases left in between. Germline CDR1 and CDR2: LGHNA and YSLEER. The CDR3 sequence is 16 residues long. As DNA, the CDR3 is TGCGCCAGCAGCCAAGAAAGAGCTGGGGCCGGAAACACCATATATTTT. Translating gives CASSQERAGAGNTIYF.

The chain has TRBV7-2 and TRBJ1-1, with D maybe TRBD1 (6 bases). The CDR3 runs 15 residues. With 3 bases removed from V and 5 bases from J, the gap between germline ends came to 16 bases. The V gene's germline CDR1 is SGHTA and CDR2 FQGNSA. The CDR3 here is CASSLRITGKTEAFF. The CDR3 DNA follows: TGTGCCAGCAGCTTGAGAATAACAGGGAAAACTGAAGCTTTCTTT.

The CDR3 spells CASSERGQGASNQPQHF. For the CDR3, the DNA is TGTGCCAGCAGTGAACGGGGACAGGGGGCGTCCAATCAGCCCCAGCATTTT. The chain links TRBV6-1 to TRBJ1-5; 12 bases map to TRBD1. Germline-derived CDR1 and CDR2 are MNHNS and SASEGT. V gave up 2 bases and J gave up 3 bases; unmatched junction bases: 5. The CDR3 length is 17 residues.

The genes are TRBV7-9 and TRBJ1-1, with TRBD1 identical over 11 bases. The CDR3 extends over 16 amino acids. The germline CDR1 and CDR2 sequences are SEHNR and FQNEAQ (reference sequence). Trimming removed 5 bases from V and 4 bases from J; junction bases left unmatched: 9. The DNA of the CDR3 is TGTGCCAGCAGCGTTGGGGACAGGGGGTTTAGCACTGAAGCTTTCTTT. Amino acids: CASSVGDRGFSTEAFF.

This chain connects TRBV9 to TRBJ1-2, with 11 bases that match TRBD1. Germline V gene sequence: CDR1 SGDLS, CDR2 YYNGEE. Trimming at V came to 3 bases and at J to 6 bases, leaving 13 bases not matched to a gene. This CDR3 region has 17 residues. CDR3 sequence reads: CASSASWTGGQKDGYTF. CDR3 in DNA: TGTGCCAGCAGCGCTTCCTGGACAGGGGGCCAAAAGGATGGCTACACCTTC. Full variable domain (remainder filled in from reference TRBV9 and TRBJ1-2): DSGVTQTPKHLITATGQRVTLRCSPRSGDLSVYWYQQSLDQGLQFLIQYYNGEERAKGNILERFSAQQFPDLHSELNLSSLELGDSALYFCASSASWTGGQKDGYTFGSGTRLTVV.

The V and J genes are TRBV7-8 and TRBJ1-4, with D perhaps TRBD1 (6 bases). The CDR3 is made up of 15 amino acids. CDR1 and CDR2 (germline): SGHVS, FQNEAQ. Trimming took off 1 base at V and 7 bases at J, with 13 bases between the two ends. The CDR3 here is CASSLEQGRGEKLFF. Here the CDR3 DNA reads TGTGCCAGCAGCTTAGAGCAGGGGAGGGGTGAAAAACTGTTTTTT.

V is TRBV4-2 and J is TRBJ2-3, with 11 bases that match TRBD2. The germline V gene has CDR1 LGHNA and CDR2 YNFKEQ. After removal of 2 bases from V and 7 bases from J, the junction contained 8 bases not matched to a gene. The CDR3 spans 16 residues. The CDR3 sequence: CASSQSRASGRYTQYF. The CDR3 DNA reads as TGTGCCAGCAGCCAATCTAGGGCTAGCGGGAGGTATACGCAGTATTTT.

The rearrangement uses TRBV27 and TRBJ1-1; TRBD1 agrees at 7 bases. V gave up 4 bases and J gave up 4 bases; unmatched junction bases: 3. The CDR3 runs 13 residues. Germline CDR1 reads MNHEY; CDR2 reads SMNVEV (reference sequence). The CDR3 coding sequence is TGTGCCAGCAGTTACAGGGGAAGCACTGAAGCTTTCTTT. Translated: CASSYRGSTEAFF.